These 10 T cell receptor beta chains came from one sample sequenced in a study of early T cells in non-severe SARS-CoV-2 infection. TCRdb passed the 5' RACE reads through MiXCR, listing each CDR3 protein once. The sample contains 35,000 to 45,000 distinct CDR3 sequences, around 5.7% of which appear only once. Sequenced sample: whole blood. The receptors stem from an adult who was a healthcare worker with PCR-confirmed SARS-CoV-2 infection or an uninfected control (not recorded which).

At least ten counts were recorded for this clonotype. The chain links TRBV7-2 to TRBJ2-7, with 13 bases identical to TRBD2. Trimming took 1 base from V and 0 from J; bases not matched to a gene: 6. The CDR3 has 18 amino acids. CDR1 and CDR2 from the germline V gene are SGHTA and FQGNSA. CDR3: CASSLVGLAGRSSYEQYF. The CDR3 DNA reads as TGTGCCAGCAGCTTAGTGGGACTAGCGGGGCGAAGCTCCTACGAGCAGTACTTC.

The gene calls are TRBV10-3 and TRBJ2-1; D is unresolved. CDR1 ENHRY and CDR2 SYGVKD come from the germline V gene. This CDR3 is 14 amino acids long. Trimming pared 1 base from V and 1 base from J, leaving 5 bases between. CDR3 protein: CAISEFGSYNEQFF. As DNA, the CDR3 is TGTGCCATCAGTGAGTTTGGGTCCTACAATGAGCAGTTCTTC.

This clonotype was seen at least ten times. The chain employs TRBV12-3 or TRBV12-4 and TRBJ1-2; D gene ambiguous. This CDR3 is 13 amino acids long. V was shortened by 10 bases and J by 2 bases, with 14 bases between the two germline ends. The CDR3 sequence: CATFARTNYGYTF. CDR3 sequence (DNA): TGTGCCACCTTCGCCCGGACGAACTATGGCTACACCTTC.

This clonotype was seen repeatedly, ten times or more. J is TRBJ2-7 and V is TRBV7-2, with TRBD1 matching 7 bases. The CDR3 contains 12 residues. J gave up 6 bases and V 6 bases, and 5 bases lay outside the gene matches. Germline lookup yields CDR1 SGHTA and CDR2 FQGNSA. CDR3 loop: CASRETGSEQYF. The CDR3 DNA reads as TGTGCCAGCAGAGAGACAGGGTCCGAGCAGTACTTC.

Worth noting for this clonotype: At one end, the junction sequence differs from germline, possibly due to a read error. The chain recombines TRBV28 with TRBJ2-2; D assignment may be TRBD1 or TRBD2 (5 bases each). This CDR3 contains 15 residues. Germline CDR1 and CDR2: MDHEN and SYDVKM. The CDR3 is CASSQGQQDTGVLFF. Written as DNA, the CDR3 is TGTGCCAGCAGTCAAGGACAACAGGACACCGGGGTGCTGTTTTTT.

This clonotype showed up many times. The rearrangement links TRBV10-2 to TRBJ1-2; D not resolved. V shed 8 bases and J shed 0 bases, with 7 bases lying between them. Germline loops: CDR1 WSHSY, CDR2 SAAADI. The length of the CDR3 is 12 residues. The CDR3 protein is CASSHSNYGYTF. The CDR3 nucleotides are TGCGCCAGCTCTCACTCTAACTATGGCTACACCTTC.

The chain combines TRBV12-3 or TRBV12-4 with TRBJ2-7; the D call may be TRBD1 or TRBD2 (5 bases each). Trimming left V 6 bases short and J 7 bases short, with 13 bases between. CDR3 length equals 12 residues. CDR3 loop: CASRGTSLEQYF. DNA of the CDR3: TGTGCCAGCAGGGGGACGTCCCTTGAGCAGTACTTC.

The CDR3 protein is CASSYGDRGTEAFF. The CDR3 region has the DNA TGTGCCAGCAGCTACGGGGACAGGGGCACTGAAGCTTTCTTT. The genes are TRBV13 and TRBJ1-1, with 10 bases matching TRBD1. The junction had 3 bases not matched to a gene; V was cut back by 4 bases and J by 4 bases. In germline, CDR1 is PRHDT, CDR2 FYEKMQ (reference sequence). The CDR3 has 14 residues.

At least ten counts were recorded for this clonotype. The chain carries TRBV29-1 and TRBJ1-1, with D uncertain. The V end lost 6 bases, the J end lost 6 bases, and 8 bases lay between the germline ends. CDR1 is SQVTM and CDR2 is ANQGSEA in the germline V gene. The CDR3 covers 10 residues. CDR3 sequence reads: CSVYLAEAFF. CDR3 nucleotide sequence: TGCAGCGTGTATCTTGCTGAAGCTTTCTTT.

This clonotype was seen many times. This chain joins TRBV12-3 or TRBV12-4 and TRBJ2-3, with unresolved D. V lost 1 base, J lost 0 bases, and 8 bases lay in between. The CDR3 extends over 15 amino acids. The CDR3 nucleotides are TGTGCCAGCAGTTTAGTCTTGTCTAGCACAGATACGCAGTATTTT. It specifies CASSLVLSSTDTQYF.